This T cell receptor (beta chain) was sequenced in a study of CD39 and CD103 CD8 tumor-infiltrating T cells (dated 2018 in TCRdb). A note on the overall study: The repertoire comparisons shown came from four patients: one with an HPV-positive HNSCC, one with an HPV-negative HNSCC, one with ovarian cancer and one with melanoma. Repertoires of CD8 TIL subsets defined by CD103 and CD39 were compared with peripheral memory CD8 T cells by TCRbeta CDR3 deep sequencing. What the research found in general, with its limitations: DP CD8 TILs appeared more oligoclonal than DN and SP CD8 TILs and blood memory CD8 T cells, with top 30 clonotypes covering roughly 50-86%. Clonotypes from DP TILs were seldom detected in blood or uninvolved lymph node, while clonotypes from DN TILs overlapped to a large extent with peripheral memory CD8 repertoires.

Patients were not receiving therapy at sample collection, though earlier treatments ranged from chemotherapy, radiotherapy, surgery and immunotherapy to none. After thawing, cells were enriched for T lymphocytes using a negative-selection kit, and EpCAM beads were added for tumor-infiltrating lymphocytes. CD8+CD4-CD45RA- cells were sorted as memory CD8 T cells irrespective of CCR7 expression. Before analysis, peripheral blood mononuclear cells were isolated on a Ficoll-Paque PLUS gradient and cryopreserved. Populations were sorted to just over 98% purity on a FACSAria II, and cell pellets were frozen for TCR sequencing without culture. A remark on this clone: Its antigen specificity is not known. Base-call qualities are not available, and no considerably larger clone is one nucleotide away.

Genomic DNA was extracted with the DNeasy Blood and Tissue Kit from around 10,000 to 100,000 sorted cells per subset. The immunoSEQ service sequenced and mapped the TCRbeta V-J or V-D-J regions, with coverage above 9x for each sample. The authors processed their data as follows. Analysis was restricted to productive rearrangements exported from the immunoSEQ Analyzer platform, and clonality was assessed using the 500 most abundant clones. The Morisita-Horn similarity index and the Jaccard index were used to quantify the overlap in repertoires between populations. In over 5 cancer patients, Morisita-Horn similarity was measured between the TCR repertoires of CD8 T-cell subsets. TCRdb stores this immuneACCESS table with in-frame sequences only. Part of the clones is absent; in the studies checked, under half of the shortfall reflects unresolved V genes, and no reason is known for the rest. The DNA gave D and trimming, while V, J and clone size come from that table. The sample includes thousands of clones, with 50% to 80% observed a single time. The ten largest make up about 50% of the sample.

This sequence was found in a human donor with head and neck squamous cell carcinoma. Input material: CD8+ T cells sorted from blood. The cell subset or site label for this specimen denotes: total memory CD8 T cells (CD45RA-CCR7+/-) from blood or uninvolved lymph node.

CDR3 protein: CASSLGSIGNQPQHF. The bases read TGTGCCAGCAGTTTGGGGTCGATAGGGAATCAGCCCCAGCATTTT. The chain is made from TRBV28 and TRBJ1-5; the D gene is not confidently resolved. Including cysteine and phenylalanine, the CDR3 has 15 amino acids. Of the read, only the CDR3 DNA is kept; its 45 bases are in frame from base 1. The CDR1 and CDR2 encoded by the germline V gene are MDHEN and SYDVKM. V is clipped by 3 bases and J by 4 bases, and the sequence between their germline boundaries is 13 bases long.